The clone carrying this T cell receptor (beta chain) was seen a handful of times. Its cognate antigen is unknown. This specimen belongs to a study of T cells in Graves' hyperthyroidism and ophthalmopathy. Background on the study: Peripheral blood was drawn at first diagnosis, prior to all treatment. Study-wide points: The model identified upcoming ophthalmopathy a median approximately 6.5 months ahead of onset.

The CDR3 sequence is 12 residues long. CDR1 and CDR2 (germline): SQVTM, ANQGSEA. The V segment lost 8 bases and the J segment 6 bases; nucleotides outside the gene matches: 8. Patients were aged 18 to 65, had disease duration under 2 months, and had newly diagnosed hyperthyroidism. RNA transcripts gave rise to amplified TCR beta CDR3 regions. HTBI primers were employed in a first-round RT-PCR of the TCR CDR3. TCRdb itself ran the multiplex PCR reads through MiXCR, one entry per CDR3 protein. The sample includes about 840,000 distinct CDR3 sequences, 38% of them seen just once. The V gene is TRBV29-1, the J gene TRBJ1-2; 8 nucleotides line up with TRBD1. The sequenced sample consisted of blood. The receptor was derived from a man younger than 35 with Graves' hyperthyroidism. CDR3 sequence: CSSEDRGNGYTF. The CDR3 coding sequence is TGCAGCTCCGAAGACAGGGGTAATGGCTACACCTTC.